The 9 T cell receptor beta chains listed next were all sequenced from one sample in a study of radiation and T cells in renal cell carcinoma. This sample's time point: baseline pretreatment blood. This sample's treatment: 15 Gy SBRT to primary tumor, nephrectomy 4 weeks later. Sequenced by immunoSEQ multiplex PCR; TCRdb stores in-frame clones only, minus some. The data hold about 130,000 clones, with 70% to 90% observed a single time. Sequenced here: blood, sampled from a patient whose treatment included radiotherapy and nephrectomy. The receptors shown here come from a woman aged 50 to 65 with renal cell carcinoma.

This chain links TRBV10-3 with TRBJ2-7; D may be TRBD1 or TRBD2 (5 bases each). The germline V gene encodes CDR1 ENHRY and CDR2 SYGVKD. The CDR3 sequence is 16 residues long. The ends were cut back, 4 bases at V and 0 bases at J, with 16 bases in the middle. The CDR3 spells CAISGGYRVSSYEQYF. CDR3 DNA sequence: TGTGCCATCAGTGGGGGGTATAGGGTCAGCTCCTACGAGCAGTACTTC.

The genes are TRBV25-1 and TRBJ1-1; TRBD1 is a possible D gene (5 bases). This CDR3 comprises 12 residues. V lost 6 bases and J 5 bases, leaving 10 bases between the germline ends. Germline V lookup: CDR1 MGHDK, CDR2 SYGVNS. CDR3 nucleotide sequence: TGTGCCAGCAGGGGGCTTGGAACTGAAGCTTTCTTT. Encoded protein: CASRGLGTEAFF.

The genes are TRBV11-3 and TRBJ2-7, with TRBD1 matching over 7 bases. Trimming cost V 5 bases and J 5 bases; bases outside gene matches: 9. CDR3 length: 14 amino acids. Germline CDR1 is SGHNT and CDR2 is YENEEA. The CDR3 region is CASSMTGLINEQYF. The CDR3 bases are TGTGCCAGCAGCATGACAGGGTTGATCAACGAGCAGTACTTC.

V gene TRBV19 combines with J gene TRBJ2-3; weak D call: TRBD1 (6 bases). The CDR3 consists of 14 residues. The germline V gene has CDR1 LNHDA and CDR2 SQIVND (reference sequence). Trimming cost V 5 bases and J 1 base, with 10 bases left between them. CDR3 amino acids: CASSQGRGTDTQYF. The CDR3 region has the DNA TGTGCCAGTAGTCAGGGGCGCGGCACAGATACGCAGTATTTT.

The genes are TRBV6-5 and TRBJ1-1, with D perhaps matching TRBD1 (6 bases). In germline, CDR1 is MNHEY, CDR2 SVGAGI. The length of the CDR3 is 12 residues. Trimming pared 5 bases from V and 11 bases from J, leaving 15 bases between. The CDR3 reads CASSKDREEAFF. The CDR3 nucleotides read TGTGCCAGCAGTAAGGACAGAGAGGAGGCTTTCTTT.

This chain links TRBV7-2 with TRBJ2-7, with TRBD1 matching 7 bases. Germline loops: CDR1 SGHTA, CDR2 FQGNSA. The CDR3 extends over 15 amino acids. V shed 5 bases, J shed 2 bases, and the junction held 9 bases outside the gene matches. CDR3 region: CASSPLGTETYEQYF. The CDR3, as DNA: TGTGCCAGCAGCCCCTTAGGGACAGAGACCTACGAGCAGTACTTC.

The chain recombines TRBV7-2 with TRBJ2-1; TRBD2 aligns across 14 bases. This CDR3 is built from 16 residues. V was pared by 5 bases and J by 7 bases, with 7 bases of the junction left unmatched. CDR1 SGHTA and CDR2 FQGNSA come from the germline V gene. The CDR3 loop is CASSARLAGGLNEQFF. The CDR3, as DNA: TGTGCCAGCAGCGCCCGACTAGCGGGGGGGCTGAATGAGCAGTTCTTC.

This sequence joins TRBV19 and TRBJ1-5, with 12 bases that match TRBD1. Germline assignment: CDR1 LNHDA and CDR2 SQIVND (reference sequence). CDR3 length: 17 residues. V shed 9 bases, J shed 1 base, and the junction held 10 bases outside the gene matches. The CDR3 DNA follows: TGTGCCAGCTCCGGGACAGGGGGCGAGTGGAGCAATCAGCCCCAGCATTTT. This translates into CASSGTGGEWSNQPQHF.

The chain recombines TRBV4-1 with TRBJ2-6, with TRBD2 matching over 8 bases. The trim removed 1 base at V and 1 base at J, leaving 9 bases unmatched. There are 19 residues in the CDR3. The germline gives CDR1 MGHRA, CDR2 YSYEKL. DNA of the CDR3: TGCGCCAGCAGCCAAGCCTACGCGGGGGGTCTTTCTGGGGCCAACGTCCTGACTTTC. It codes for CASSQAYAGGLSGANVLTF.